This T cell receptor (beta chain) originates from a study of identical twins. TCRdb ran MiXCR on the 5' RACE reads and lists one entry per CDR3 protein. The repertoire holds approximately 1.8 million distinct CDR3 sequences, with around a third as singletons. CDR1 SGHRS and CDR2 YFSETQ come from the germline V gene. This CDR3 is built from 12 residues. With 3 bases removed from V and 12 bases from J, the gap between germline ends came to 13 bases. Specimen: cord blood. The source is a newborn girl in good health. The chain couples TRBV5-1 to TRBJ2-1, with a tentative D call TRBD2 (6 bases). CDR3 nucleotide sequence: TGCGCCAGCAGCTGGCGGGGCGCGGGGCAGTTCTTC. Its protein is CASSWRGAGQFF.